These 2 T cell receptor beta chains originate from one sample sequenced in a study of T cells in Graves' hyperthyroidism and ophthalmopathy. Regions amplified from RNA transcripts were the TCR beta CDR3 regions. HTBI primers drove first-round RT-PCR of the TCR CDR3. TCRdb re-analysed the multiplex PCR reads in MiXCR, keeping a single row per CDR3 protein. The sample holds approximately 400,000 distinct CDR3 sequences, 25% seen once. What was sequenced was blood. These receptor sequences come from a man between 45 and 60 years old with Graves' hyperthyroidism.

This clonotype has a count of ten or more. The chain employs TRBV7-3 and TRBJ2-3; TRBD2 matches 8 bases. Germline lookup yields CDR1 SGHTA and CDR2 FQGTGA. The CDR3 is made up of 14 amino acids. Trimming at V came to 6 bases and at J to 4 bases, leaving 6 bases not matched to a gene. The CDR3 here is CASSSTREADTQYF. The CDR3 DNA reads as TGTGCCAGCAGTTCTACGCGGGAGGCAGATACGCAGTATTTT.

The rearrangement joins TRBV20-1 to TRBJ2-4; 7 bases are a match to TRBD1. J gave up 7 bases and V 4 bases, and 7 bases lay outside the gene matches. The germline CDR1 and CDR2 sequences are DFQATT and SNEGSKA (reference sequence). CDR3 size: 13 residues. CDR3 region: CSATLTGQNIQYF. CDR3 DNA: TGCAGTGCTACTTTAACGGGACAGAACATTCAGTACTTC.